Below, 8 T cell receptor beta chains from the same sample are listed, as sequenced in a study of lymphopenia after photon versus proton radiotherapy. Measured with immunoSEQ multiplex PCR; TCRdb has only the in-frame clones, and not every one. The data contain 37,000 or so clones, around 83% of them seen just once; the ten biggest clones take up approximately 10%. The starting material was peripheral blood, obtained from a patient treated with proton-based radiotherapy. These receptors were obtained from a woman aged 70-85 years with pancreatic cancer. Some clones in this sample may be carry-over from other donors' samples.

The J gene is TRBJ1-2, the V gene TRBV6-5; weak D call: TRBD1 (5 bases). The length of the CDR3 is 15 residues. From germline, CDR1 is MNHEY and CDR2 SVGAGI. Trimming took 4 bases from V and 8 from J, leaving 20 bases between them. CDR3 sequence (DNA): TGTGCCAGCAGTTCTGCCCCGGACATCCCTCGGGGCTACACCTTC. Amino acids: CASSSAPDIPRGYTF.

This clone was counted once. This rearrangement joins TRBV7-2 to TRBJ2-2; D unresolved. The CDR3 is made up of 14 amino acids. From germline, CDR1 is SGHTA and CDR2 FQGNSA. Trimming cost V 1 base and J 3 bases, with 6 bases left between them. The CDR3 nucleotides are TGTGCCAGCAGCTTAGGACGGGACACCGGGGAGCTGTTTTTT. This codes for CASSLGRDTGELFF.

The J gene is TRBJ1-1, the V gene TRBV7-2; TRBD1 is a possible D gene (5 bases). Trimming pared 6 bases from V and 6 bases from J, leaving 17 bases between. Germline assignment: CDR1 SGHTA and CDR2 FQGNSA. CDR3 length equals 14 residues. The CDR3 loop reads CASRATPEGPEAFF. The CDR3 DNA sequence: TGTGCCAGCAGGGCGACACCAGAGGGGCCTGAAGCTTTCTTT.

The CDR3 coding sequence is TGTGCCAGCAGCTTGCTAGGACCTAACACCGGGGAGCTGTTTTTT. Translating gives CASSLLGPNTGELFF. V is TRBV5-8 and J is TRBJ2-2; D unclear. CDR3 length: 15 amino acids. Deletions cut 1 base from V and 2 bases from J, with 9 bases between. In germline, CDR1 is SGHTS, CDR2 YDEGEE.

This chain links TRBV19 with TRBJ1-2, with unresolved D. Trimming pared 5 bases from V and 2 bases from J, leaving 9 bases between. The CDR3 contains 13 residues. Germline CDR1 LNHDA, CDR2 SQIVND (reference sequence). CDR3 protein: CASSVTGNYGYTF. CDR3 coding DNA: TGTGCCAGTAGTGTGACTGGGAACTATGGCTACACCTTC.

The chain links TRBV12-5 to TRBJ1-1; 10 bases fit TRBD1. Trimming cost V 0 bases and J 7 bases; bases outside gene matches: 8. The germline V gene has CDR1 LGHNT and CDR2 FRNRAP. The CDR3 is made up of 16 amino acids. CDR3 amino acids: CASGLVVGTGVNEAFF. The DNA of the CDR3 is TGTGCTAGTGGTTTGGTAGTCGGGACAGGGGTAAATGAAGCTTTCTTT. The full variable domain, with the rest looked up from reference TRBV12-5 and TRBJ1-1, is DARVTQTPRHKVTEMGQEVTMRCQPILGHNTVFWYRQTMMQGLELLAYFRNRAPLDDSGMPKDRFSAEMPDATLATLKIQPSEPRDSAVYFCASGLVVGTGVNEAFFGQGTRLTVV.

The chain recombines TRBV11-2 with TRBJ1-4; the D is unclear. V was shortened by 1 base and J by 8 bases, with 17 bases between the two germline ends. This CDR3 spans 16 amino acids. Germline V CDR1 and CDR2: SGHAT, FQNNGV. Here the CDR3 DNA reads TGTGCCAGCAGCTTAGGTTTAGGCCGGCCCGGGGAAAAACTGTTTTTT. Translation: CASSLGLGRPGEKLFF.

The table lists this clone with a few counts. At one end the junction does not follow the germline gene, possibly because of a read error. The chain uses TRBV7-7 and TRBJ2-7, with D hard to call. Germline V gene data show CDR1 as SSHAT and CDR2 as FNYEAQ (reference sequence). The CDR3 length is 13 residues. CDR3 amino acids: CASSPSGSVEQYF. For the CDR3, the DNA is TGTGCTAGCAGCCCATCCGGGTCTGTGGAGCAGTACTTC.